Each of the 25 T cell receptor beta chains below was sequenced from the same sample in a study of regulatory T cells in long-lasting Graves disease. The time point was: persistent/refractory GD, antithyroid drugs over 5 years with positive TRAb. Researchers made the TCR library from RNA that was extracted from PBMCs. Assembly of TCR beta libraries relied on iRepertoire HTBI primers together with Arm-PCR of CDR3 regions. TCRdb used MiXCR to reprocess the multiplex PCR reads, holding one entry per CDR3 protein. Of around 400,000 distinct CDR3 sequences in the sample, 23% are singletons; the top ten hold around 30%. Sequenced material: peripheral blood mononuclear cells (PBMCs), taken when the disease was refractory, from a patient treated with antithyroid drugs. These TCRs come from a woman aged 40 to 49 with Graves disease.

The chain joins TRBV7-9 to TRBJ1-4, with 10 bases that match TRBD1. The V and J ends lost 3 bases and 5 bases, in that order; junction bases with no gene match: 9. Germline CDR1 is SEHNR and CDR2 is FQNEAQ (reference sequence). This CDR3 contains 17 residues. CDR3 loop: CASSFTGQGPANEKLFF. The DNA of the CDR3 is TGTGCCAGCAGCTTTACGGGACAGGGGCCAGCAAATGAAAAACTGTTTTTT.

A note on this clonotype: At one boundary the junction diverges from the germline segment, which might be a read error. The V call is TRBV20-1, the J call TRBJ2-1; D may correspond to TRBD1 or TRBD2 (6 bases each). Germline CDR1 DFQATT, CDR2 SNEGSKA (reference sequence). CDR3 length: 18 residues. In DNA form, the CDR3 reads TGCAGTGCTAGAGATAATCGGGGACGGGGGCGCTCCAACAATGAGCAGCTCTTC. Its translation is CSARDNRGRGRSNNEQLF.

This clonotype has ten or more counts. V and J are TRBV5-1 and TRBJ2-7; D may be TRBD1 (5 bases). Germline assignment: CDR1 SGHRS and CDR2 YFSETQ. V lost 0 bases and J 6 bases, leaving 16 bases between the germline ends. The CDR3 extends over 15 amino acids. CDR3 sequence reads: CASSLGHDRVGEQYF. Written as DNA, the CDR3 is TGCGCCAGCAGCTTGGGTCATGACAGAGTGGGCGAGCAGTACTTC.

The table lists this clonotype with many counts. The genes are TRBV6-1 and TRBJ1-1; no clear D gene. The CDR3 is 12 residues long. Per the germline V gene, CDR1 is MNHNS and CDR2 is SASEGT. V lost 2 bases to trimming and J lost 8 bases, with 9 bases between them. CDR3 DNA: TGTGCCAGCAGTGAACAAATGGTCGAAGCTTTCTTT. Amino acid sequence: CASSEQMVEAFF.

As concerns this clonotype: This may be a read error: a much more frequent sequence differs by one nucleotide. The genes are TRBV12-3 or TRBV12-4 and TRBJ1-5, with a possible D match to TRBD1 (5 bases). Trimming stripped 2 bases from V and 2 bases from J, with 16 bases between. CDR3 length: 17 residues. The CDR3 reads CASSLSTEGRGNQPQHF. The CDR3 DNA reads TGTGCCAGCAGTTTATCGACAGAGGGCCGGGGCAATCAGCCCCAGCATTTT.

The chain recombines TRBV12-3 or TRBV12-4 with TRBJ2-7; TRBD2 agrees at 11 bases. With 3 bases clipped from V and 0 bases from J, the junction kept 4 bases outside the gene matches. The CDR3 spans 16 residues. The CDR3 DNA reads TGTGCCAGCAGTTTGGGACTAGCGGTCATCTCCTACGAGCAGTACTTC. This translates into CASSLGLAVISYEQYF.

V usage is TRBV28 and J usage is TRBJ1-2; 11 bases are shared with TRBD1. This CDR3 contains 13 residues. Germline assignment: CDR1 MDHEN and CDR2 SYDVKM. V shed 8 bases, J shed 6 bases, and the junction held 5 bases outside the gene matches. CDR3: CASRTGGGHGYTF. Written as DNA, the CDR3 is TGTGCCAGCCGGACAGGGGGCGGCCATGGCTACACCTTC.

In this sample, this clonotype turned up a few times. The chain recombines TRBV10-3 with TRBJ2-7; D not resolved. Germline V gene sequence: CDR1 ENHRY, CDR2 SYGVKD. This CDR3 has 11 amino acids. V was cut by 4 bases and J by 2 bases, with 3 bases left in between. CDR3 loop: CAISGAYEQYF. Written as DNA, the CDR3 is TGTGCCATCAGTGGGGCCTACGAGCAGTACTTC.

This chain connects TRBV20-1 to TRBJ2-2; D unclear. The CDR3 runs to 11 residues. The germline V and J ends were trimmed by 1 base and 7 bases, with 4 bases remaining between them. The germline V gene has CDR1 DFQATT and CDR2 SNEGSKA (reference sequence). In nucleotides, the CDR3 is TGCAGTGCTAGAGGGGTCGGGGAGCTGTTTTTT. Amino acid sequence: CSARGVGELFF.

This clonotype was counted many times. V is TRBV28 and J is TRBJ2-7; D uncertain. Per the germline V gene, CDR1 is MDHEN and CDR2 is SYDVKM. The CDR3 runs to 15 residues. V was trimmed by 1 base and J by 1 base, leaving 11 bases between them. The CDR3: CASSLSGPASYEQYF. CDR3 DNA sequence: TGTGCCAGCAGTTTATCCGGGCCGGCTTCCTACGAGCAGTACTTC. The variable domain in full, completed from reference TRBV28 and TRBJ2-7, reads DVKVTQSSRYLVKRTGEKVFLECVQDMDHENMFWYRQDPGLGLRLIYFSYDVKMKEKGDIPEGYSVSREKKERFSLILESASTNQTSMYLCASSLSGPASYEQYFGPGTRLTVT.

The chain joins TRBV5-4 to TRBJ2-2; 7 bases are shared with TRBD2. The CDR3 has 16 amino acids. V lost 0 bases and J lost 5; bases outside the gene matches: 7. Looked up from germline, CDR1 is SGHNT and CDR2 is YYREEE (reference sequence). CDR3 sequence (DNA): TGTGCCAGCAGCTTGGTGAGCGGGATAGTGACCGGGGAGCTGTTTTTT. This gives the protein CASSLVSGIVTGELFF.

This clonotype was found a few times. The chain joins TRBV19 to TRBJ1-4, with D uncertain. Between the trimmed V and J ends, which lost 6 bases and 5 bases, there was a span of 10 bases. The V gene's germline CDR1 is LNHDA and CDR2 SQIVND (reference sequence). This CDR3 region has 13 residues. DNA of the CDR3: TGTGCCAGTAGGAGGGTGGAAAATGAAAAACTGTTTTTT. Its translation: CASRRVENEKLFF.

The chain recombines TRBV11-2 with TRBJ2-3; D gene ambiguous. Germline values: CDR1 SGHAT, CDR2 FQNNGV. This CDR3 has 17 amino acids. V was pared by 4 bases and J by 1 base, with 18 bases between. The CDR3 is CASSSHSLRIRTDTQYF. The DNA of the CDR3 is TGTGCCAGCAGCTCCCACTCACTCAGGATCCGCACAGATACGCAGTATTTT.

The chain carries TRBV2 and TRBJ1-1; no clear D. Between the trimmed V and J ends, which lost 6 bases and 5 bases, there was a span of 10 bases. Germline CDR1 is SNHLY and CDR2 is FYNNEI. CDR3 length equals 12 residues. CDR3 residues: CASRRGETEAFF. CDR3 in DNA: TGTGCCAGCAGGCGTGGGGAGACTGAAGCTTTCTTT.

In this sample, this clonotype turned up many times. The CDR3, as DNA: TGTGCCAGCCTGTCCGGGGACCCGACGGCCGAGGGCTACACCTTC. This translates into CASLSGDPTAEGYTF. J is TRBJ1-2 and V is TRBV28, with D possibly TRBD1 on 5 matching bases. Germline V CDR1 and CDR2: MDHEN, SYDVKM. The CDR3 contains 15 residues. Trimming left V 8 bases short and J 8 bases short, with 24 bases between.

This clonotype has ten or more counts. CDR3 DNA: TGCGCCAGCAGCTTACCGATAGGAAATGAAAAACTGTTTTTT. Encoded protein: CASSLPIGNEKLFF. The rearrangement joins TRBV5-1 to TRBJ1-4; no reliable D call. Trimming left V 2 bases short and J 5 bases short, with 10 bases between. In germline, CDR1 is SGHRS, CDR2 YFSETQ. This CDR3 has 14 amino acids.

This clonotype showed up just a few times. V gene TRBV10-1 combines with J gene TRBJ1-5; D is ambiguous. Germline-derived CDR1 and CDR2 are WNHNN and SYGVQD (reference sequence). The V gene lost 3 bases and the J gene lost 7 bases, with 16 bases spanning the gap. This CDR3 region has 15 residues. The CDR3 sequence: CASSDTTGLGQPQHF. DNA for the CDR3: TGCGCCAGCAGTGATACCACGGGGTTGGGACAGCCCCAGCATTTT.

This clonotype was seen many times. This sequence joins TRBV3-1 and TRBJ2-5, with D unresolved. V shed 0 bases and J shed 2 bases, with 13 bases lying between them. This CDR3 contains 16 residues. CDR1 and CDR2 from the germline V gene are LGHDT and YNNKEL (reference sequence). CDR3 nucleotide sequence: TGTGCCAGCAGCCAAGAAGTCCCACGCAGGCAAGAGACCCAGTACTTC. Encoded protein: CASSQEVPRRQETQYF.

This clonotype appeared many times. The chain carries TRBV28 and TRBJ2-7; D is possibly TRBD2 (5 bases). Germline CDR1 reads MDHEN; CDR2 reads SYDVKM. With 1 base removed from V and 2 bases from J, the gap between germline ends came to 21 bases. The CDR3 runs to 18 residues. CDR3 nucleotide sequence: TGTGCCAGCAGTTTATTTTCGGTCAGGCGGGCCAGGCCCTACGAGCAGTACTTC. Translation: CASSLFSVRRARPYEQYF.

The CDR3 DNA reads TGTGCCAGCAGCTTGGGAGACCCGACCTACGAGCAGTACTTC. Its translation: CASSLGDPTYEQYF. The chain combines TRBV5-4 with TRBJ2-7, with D hard to call. This CDR3 comprises 14 residues. The germline V gene encodes CDR1 SGHNT and CDR2 YYREEE (reference sequence). The germline V and J ends were trimmed by 0 bases and 2 bases, with 9 bases remaining between them.

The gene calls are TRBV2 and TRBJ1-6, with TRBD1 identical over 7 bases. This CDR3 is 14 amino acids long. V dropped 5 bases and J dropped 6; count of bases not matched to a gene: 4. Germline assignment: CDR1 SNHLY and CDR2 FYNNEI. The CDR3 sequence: CASSSDRTNSPLHF. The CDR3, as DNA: TGTGCCAGCAGTTCGGACAGGACTAATTCACCCCTCCACTTT.

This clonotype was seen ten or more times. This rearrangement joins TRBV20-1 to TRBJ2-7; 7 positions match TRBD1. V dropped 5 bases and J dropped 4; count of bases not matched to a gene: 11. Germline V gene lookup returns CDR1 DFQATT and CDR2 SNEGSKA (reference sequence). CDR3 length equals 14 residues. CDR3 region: CSAPAIPGGYEQYF. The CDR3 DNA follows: TGCAGTGCTCCGGCCATCCCAGGGGGTTACGAGCAGTACTTC.

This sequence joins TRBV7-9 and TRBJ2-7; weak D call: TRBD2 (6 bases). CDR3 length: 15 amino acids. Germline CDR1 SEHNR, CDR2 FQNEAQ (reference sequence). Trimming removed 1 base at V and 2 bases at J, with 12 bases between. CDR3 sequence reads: CASSLVAELTYEQYF. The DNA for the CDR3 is TGTGCCAGCAGCTTAGTAGCGGAATTAACCTACGAGCAGTACTTC.

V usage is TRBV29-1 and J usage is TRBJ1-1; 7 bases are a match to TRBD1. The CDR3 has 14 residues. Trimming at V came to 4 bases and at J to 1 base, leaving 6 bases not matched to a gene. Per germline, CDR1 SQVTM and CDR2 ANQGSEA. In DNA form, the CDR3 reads TGCAGCGTTGGGGACAGACCCACGAACACTGAAGCTTTCTTT. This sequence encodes CSVGDRPTNTEAFF. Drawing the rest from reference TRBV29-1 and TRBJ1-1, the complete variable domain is SAVISQKPSRDICQRGTSLTIQCQVDSQVTMMFWYRQQPGQSLTLIATANQGSEATYESGFVIDKFPISRPNLTFSTLTVSNMSPEDSSIYLCSVGDRPTNTEAFFGQGTRLTVV.

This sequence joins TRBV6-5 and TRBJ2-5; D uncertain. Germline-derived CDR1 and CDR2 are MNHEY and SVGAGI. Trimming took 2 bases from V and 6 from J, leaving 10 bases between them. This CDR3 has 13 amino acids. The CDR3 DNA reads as TGTGCCAGCAGTTACGAGGTGATCAAGACCCAGTACTTC. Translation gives CASSYEVIKTQYF.